This passage covers 24 T cell receptor beta chains from one sample sequenced in a study of vaccination and CD4 T cells after COVID-19. Sequencing of DNA taken from cultured CD4+ T cells relied on the Oncomine TCR Beta short-read assay. TCRdb re-analysed the PCR reads in MiXCR, keeping a single row per CDR3 protein. The sample carries approximately 18,000 distinct CDR3 sequences, approximately 44% recorded once. No antigen has been identified for these receptors. Noted time point: late sampling 161 to 241 days after vaccination in three convalescent patients. Treatment denoted: approximately 10-day PBMC culture with coronavirus spike peptide pools or control peptides (ViraFEST assay). The specimen comprised CD4+ T cells from blood, cultured in vitro, sampled about 7 months after SARS-CoV-2 vaccination. The receptors derive from a human donor who had recovered from COVID-19.

Written as DNA, the CDR3 is TGCAGTGTTGCGGGGGGCAATGAGCAGTTCTTC. It yields the protein CSVAGGNEQFF. The genes are TRBV20-1 and TRBJ2-1; TRBD2 matches at 8 bases. Germline CDR1 reads DFQATT; CDR2 reads SNEGSKA (reference sequence). Losses at the gene ends were 7 bases for V and 6 bases for J; bases not matched to a gene: 2. The CDR3 is 11 residues long.

The chain's CDR3 is CASSEGGGGELFF. CDR3 coding DNA: TGTGCCAGCAGTGAAGGGGGTGGAGGGGAGCTGTTTTTT. This chain links TRBV2 with TRBJ2-2; D uncertain. Looked up from germline, CDR1 is SNHLY and CDR2 is FYNNEI. The ends were cut back, 1 base at V and 8 bases at J, with 8 bases in the middle. CDR3 size: 13 residues.

V gene TRBV6-1 combines with J gene TRBJ1-5, with TRBD1 as a possible D gene (5 bases). This CDR3 spans 13 amino acids. CDR1 is MNHNS and CDR2 is SASEGT in the germline V gene. The V end lost 4 bases, the J end lost 7 bases, and 11 bases lay between the germline ends. The CDR3, as DNA: TGTGCCAGCAGTGTTCAGCAGGGCCAGCCCCAGCATTTT. Protein product: CASSVQQGQPQHF.

V usage is TRBV6-5 and J usage is TRBJ1-5, with D possibly matching TRBD1 (5 bases). The V end was cut by 4 bases, the J end by 4 bases, with 14 bases between. The V gene's germline CDR1 is MNHEY and CDR2 SVGAGI. This CDR3 contains 15 residues. The CDR3 DNA is TGTGCCAGCAGTTGGGACCGCGCGGAAAATCAGCCCCAGCATTTT. Protein product: CASSWDRAENQPQHF.

In its sample, this clonotype was seen a few times. V is TRBV7-2 and J is TRBJ2-5; possibly TRBD1 or TRBD2 for D (5 bases each). V lost 6 bases, J lost 5 bases, and 19 bases lay in between. The CDR3 is made up of 15 amino acids. From germline, CDR1 is SGHTA and CDR2 FQGNSA. CDR3 region: CASRRGPTLGETQYF. In DNA, the CDR3 is TGTGCCAGCAGACGGGGACCGACGCTCGGGGAGACCCAGTACTTC.

The chain recombines TRBV4-1 with TRBJ2-5; the D gene could be TRBD1 or TRBD2 (5 bases each). The CDR3 extends over 19 amino acids. Germline V gene data show CDR1 as MGHRA and CDR2 as YSYEKL. Trimming stripped 0 bases from V and 0 bases from J, with 20 bases between. The CDR3 region has the DNA TGCGCCAGCAGCCAAGAACTATCCGTCGGGGCCCAGTACCAAGAGACCCAGTACTTC. Amino acid sequence: CASSQELSVGAQYQETQYF.

V gene TRBV7-8 combines with J gene TRBJ2-5; D remains unclear. The CDR3 is 16 amino acids. V lost 2 bases and J 0 bases, leaving 13 bases between the germline ends. The germline gives CDR1 SGHVS, CDR2 FQNEAQ. The CDR3 protein is CASSLIRWRNQETQYF. The CDR3 coding sequence is TGTGCCAGCAGCTTAATTCGGTGGCGTAACCAAGAGACCCAGTACTTC.

The chain uses TRBV6-1 and TRBJ1-2; D gene ambiguous. The CDR3 spans 12 residues. Germline V gene sequence: CDR1 MNHNS, CDR2 SASEGT. Trimming shortened V by 5 bases and J by 5 bases, and 9 bases separated the two germline ends. The CDR3 protein is CASSNGRYGYTF. In nucleotides, the CDR3 is TGTGCCAGCAGTAACGGACGTTATGGCTACACCTTC.

This chain connects TRBV6-1 to TRBJ1-5; D gene ambiguous. Germline V gives CDR1 MNHNS, CDR2 SASEGT. Trimming removed 5 bases at V and 0 bases at J, with 14 bases between. This CDR3 is 16 amino acids long. The CDR3 coding sequence is TGTGCCAGCAGTCCTCAGGTAGATTATAGCAATCAGCCCCAGCATTTT. Translating it yields CASSPQVDYSNQPQHF.

This chain uses TRBV7-8 with TRBJ1-4, with 7 bases lining up with TRBD1. This CDR3 is built from 14 residues. Germline V gene data show CDR1 as SGHVS and CDR2 as FQNEAQ. The V segment lost 6 bases and the J segment 11 bases; nucleotides outside the gene matches: 12. This CDR3 reads CASSPGGRVWKLFF. CDR3 bases: TGTGCCAGCAGTCCAGGGGGACGCGTGTGGAAACTGTTTTTT.

This clonotype has just a few counts. CDR3 DNA: TGTGCCAGCAAACAGGGTAAAGGGCCTGAAGCTTTCTTT. Translating gives CASKQGKGPEAFF. The J gene is TRBJ1-1, the V gene TRBV6-1; D is possibly TRBD1 (6 bases). Trimming removed 7 bases from V and 6 bases from J, with 15 bases in between. Germline V gene data show CDR1 as MNHNS and CDR2 as SASEGT. CDR3 length: 13 residues.

The sample holds a few counts of this clonotype. This is likely a read error, given that the CDR3 carries no conserved phenylalanine or tryptophan at its end. This chain joins TRBV20-1 and TRBJ1-2; possible D gene TRBD1, 5 bases. Trimming took off 0 bases at V and 5 bases at J, with 7 bases between the two ends. This CDR3 contains 12 residues. CDR1 DFQATT and CDR2 SNEGSKA come from the germline V gene (reference sequence). The CDR3 bases are TGCAGTGCTAGAGACGGGGCATATGGCTACACCCTC. It yields the protein CSARDGAYGYTL.

V gene TRBV30 combines with J gene TRBJ1-5; no definite D call. The germline V and J ends were trimmed by 0 bases and 6 bases, with 9 bases remaining between them. Germline loops: CDR1 GTSNPN, CDR2 SVGIG (reference sequence). The CDR3 extends over 13 amino acids. Written as DNA, the CDR3 is TGTGCCTGGAGTGTAGGGTTCGGTCAGCCCCAGCATTTT. Amino acid sequence: CAWSVGFGQPQHF.

This clonotype was observed a handful of times. V and J are TRBV6-5 and TRBJ1-2; TRBD1 agrees at 11 bases. Germline V gene data show CDR1 as MNHEY and CDR2 as SVGAGI. The CDR3 extends over 15 amino acids. Unmatched junction bases numbered 8, after V lost 4 bases and J lost 7 bases. Here the CDR3 reads CASSSDGQGAGGYTF. CDR3 coding DNA: TGTGCCAGCAGTTCCGACGGACAGGGGGCGGGTGGCTACACCTTC.

This clonotype showed up just a few times. The chain combines TRBV7-2 with TRBJ2-2, with D possibly being TRBD1 or TRBD2 (5 bases each). Per the germline V gene, CDR1 is SGHTA and CDR2 is FQGNSA. The CDR3 spans 15 residues. Trimming removed 4 bases from V and 6 bases from J, with 15 bases in between. The CDR3, as DNA: TGTGCCAGCAGCTCCCAGGCAGGGACCCCCGGGGAGCTGTTTTTT. Protein: CASSSQAGTPGELFF.

The chain couples TRBV10-3 to TRBJ2-7; D is uncertain. Germline V lookup: CDR1 ENHRY, CDR2 SYGVKD. V lost 3 bases, J lost 2 bases, and 5 bases lay in between. There are 12 residues in the CDR3. DNA of the CDR3: TGTGCCATCAGTGATGCGGCCTACGAGCAGTACTTC. It specifies CAISDAAYEQYF.

This clonotype was observed a handful of times. This chain uses TRBV11-1 with TRBJ2-5; D is possibly TRBD1 (5 bases). Germline V gives CDR1 SGHAT, CDR2 FQDESV (reference sequence). Trimming took off 1 base at V and 3 bases at J, with 18 bases between the two ends. There are 17 residues in the CDR3. DNA of the CDR3: TGTGCCAGCAGCTTAGTTCAGGGCCCGCTGGTAAAAGAGACCCAGTACTTC. It codes for CASSLVQGPLVKETQYF.

This clonotype was observed a handful of times. The chain links TRBV5-4 to TRBJ1-2; D is unclear. Between the trimmed V and J ends, which lost 4 bases and 1 base, there was a span of 11 bases. The length of the CDR3 is 14 residues. Germline lookup yields CDR1 SGHNT and CDR2 YYREEE (reference sequence). CDR3 nucleotides: TGTGCCAGCAGCGCTTGGGTCAGTAACTATGGCTACACCTTC. This gives the protein CASSAWVSNYGYTF. The full variable domain, completed using reference TRBV5-4 and TRBJ1-2, is ETGVTQSPTHLIKTRGQQVTLRCSSQSGHNTVSWYQQALGQGPQFIFQYYREEENGRGNFPPRFSGLQFPNYSSELNVNALELDDSALYLCASSAWVSNYGYTFGSGTRLTVV.

The V call is TRBV20-1, the J call TRBJ2-1, with TRBD2 matching over 10 bases. This CDR3 contains 16 residues. The ends lost 0 bases at V and 3 bases at J; junction bases unmatched: 5. Germline values: CDR1 DFQATT, CDR2 SNEGSKA (reference sequence). The CDR3 is CSARDPLAGDYNEQFF. The CDR3 nucleotides read TGCAGTGCTAGAGATCCGCTAGCGGGAGACTACAATGAGCAGTTCTTC.

The chain links TRBV19 to TRBJ1-1; D perhaps matches TRBD1 (5 bases). This CDR3 has 14 residues. Germline assignment: CDR1 LNHDA and CDR2 SQIVND (reference sequence). V was cut by 6 bases and J by 1 base, with 12 bases left in between. The CDR3 coding sequence is TGTGCCAGTAGATCCAGGGAGGGGAACACTGAAGCTTTCTTT. Residues: CASRSREGNTEAFF.

The CDR3, as DNA: TGCAGTGCTAGAGGTACGGGAGGGCGAAACTCTCACTACAATGAGCAGTTCTTC. Amino acids: CSARGTGGRNSHYNEQFF. The chain has TRBV20-1 and TRBJ2-1; TRBD2 matches 8 bases. The V segment lost 1 base and the J segment 3 bases; nucleotides outside the gene matches: 14. Per germline, CDR1 DFQATT and CDR2 SNEGSKA (reference sequence). This CDR3 is 18 amino acids long.

The chain carries TRBV7-9 and TRBJ2-6; no clear D gene. Trimming cost V 3 bases and J 3 bases, with 0 bases left between them. CDR1 SEHNR and CDR2 FQNEAQ come from the germline V gene (reference sequence). The CDR3 sequence is 12 residues long. CDR3 amino acids: CASSFGANVLTF. CDR3 DNA sequence: TGTGCCAGCAGCTTTGGGGCCAACGTCCTGACTTTC.

This clonotype came up a few times. The rearrangement joins TRBV15 to TRBJ2-3; 10 bases line up with TRBD2. The J segment lost 4 bases and the V segment lost 1 base, leaving 2 bases of the junction unmatched. The germline V gene encodes CDR1 LNHNV and CDR2 YYDKDF (reference sequence). The CDR3 is made up of 15 amino acids. In DNA, the CDR3 is TGTGCCACCAGCAGAGGTCTAGCGGGAGCAGATACGCAGTATTTT. Amino acid sequence: CATSRGLAGADTQYF.

This clonotype appeared once. V gene TRBV2 combines with J gene TRBJ1-5; D remains unclear. Germline V gene lookup returns CDR1 SNHLY and CDR2 FYNNEI. This CDR3 is built from 12 residues. The V end lost 3 bases, the J end lost 3 bases, and 3 bases lay between the germline ends. CDR3 DNA sequence: TGTGCCAGCAGTGATTACAATCAGCCCCAGCATTTT. Protein: CASSDYNQPQHF.